The source of this T cell receptor beta chain is a study of T cell responses to AZD1222 COVID-19 vaccine. Points from the study as a whole: As reported, nearly half of all spike-specific TCRs target variant regions that are unmutated. Repertoires were obtained solely post-peak T cell response. The donor cohort was predominantly white British with a female majority, and clonal diversity may have been underestimated. Spike was spanned by vaccine-associated CD4 TCRs, with dominance at 160-218 and 743-854.

J lost 6 bases, V lost 4 bases, and 14 bases had no gene match. Germline V lookup: CDR1 MNHEY, CDR2 SMNVEV (reference sequence). The CDR3 runs 16 residues. Produced via immunoSEQ multiplex PCR; TCRdb's table is partial and in-frame only. The sample holds about 120,000 clones, about 93% seen once. Details on this clone: Its cognate antigen is unknown.

The TCR was taken from an adult who received the AZD1222 COVID-19 vaccine. The sample consisted of peripheral blood, taken 28 days after the second AZD1222 dose. The chain employs TRBV27 and TRBJ1-1, with 7 bases matching TRBD1. The CDR3 spells CASSYRRGFGVAEAFF. CDR3 bases: TGTGCCAGCAGTTACCGCAGGGGGTTCGGAGTGGCTGAAGCTTTCTTT.